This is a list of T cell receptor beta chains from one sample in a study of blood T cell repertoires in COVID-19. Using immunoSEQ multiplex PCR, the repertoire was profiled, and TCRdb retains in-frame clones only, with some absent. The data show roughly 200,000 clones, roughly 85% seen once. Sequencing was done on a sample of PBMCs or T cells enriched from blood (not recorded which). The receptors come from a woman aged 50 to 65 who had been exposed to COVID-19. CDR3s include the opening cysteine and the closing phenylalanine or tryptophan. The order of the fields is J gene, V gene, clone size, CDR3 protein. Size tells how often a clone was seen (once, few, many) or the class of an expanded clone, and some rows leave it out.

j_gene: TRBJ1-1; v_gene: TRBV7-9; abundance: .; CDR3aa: CASSRNTEAFF
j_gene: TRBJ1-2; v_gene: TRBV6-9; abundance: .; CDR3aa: CASSYRPGPVDYYGYTF
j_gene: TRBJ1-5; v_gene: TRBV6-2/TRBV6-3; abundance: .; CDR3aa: CASSYEPRGDQHF
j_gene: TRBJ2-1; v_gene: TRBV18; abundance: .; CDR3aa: CASSPDSYNEQFF
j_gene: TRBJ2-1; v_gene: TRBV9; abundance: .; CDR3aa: CASSEGQGANNEQFF
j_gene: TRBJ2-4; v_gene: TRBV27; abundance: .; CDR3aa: CASRGRAKNIQYF
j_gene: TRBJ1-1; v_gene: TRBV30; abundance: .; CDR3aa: CAWSPWGGVPNTEAFF
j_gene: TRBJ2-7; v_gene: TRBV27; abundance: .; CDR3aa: CASSPLGLAAYEQYF
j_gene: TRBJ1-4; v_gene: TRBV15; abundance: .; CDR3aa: CATSDRVNEKLFF
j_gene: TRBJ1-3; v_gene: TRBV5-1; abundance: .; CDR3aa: CASSLTGEFGNTIYF
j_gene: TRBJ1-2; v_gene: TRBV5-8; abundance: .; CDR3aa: CASSPDRFYGYTF
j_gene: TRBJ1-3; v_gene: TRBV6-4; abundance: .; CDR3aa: CASSYQVDNTIYF
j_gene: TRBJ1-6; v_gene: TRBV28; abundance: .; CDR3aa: CASSLPHYNSPLHF
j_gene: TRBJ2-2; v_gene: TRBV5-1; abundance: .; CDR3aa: CASSPGLAGGYIGELFF
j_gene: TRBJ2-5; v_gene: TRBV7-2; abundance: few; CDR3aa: CASSSQETQYF
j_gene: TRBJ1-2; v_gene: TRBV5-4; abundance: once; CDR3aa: CASSPGGVYGYTF
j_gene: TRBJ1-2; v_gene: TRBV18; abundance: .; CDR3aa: CASSPIGGQGGYTF
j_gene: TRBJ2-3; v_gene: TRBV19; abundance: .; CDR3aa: CASSIDRGDTQYF
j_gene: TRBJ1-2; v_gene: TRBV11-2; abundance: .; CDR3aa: CASSLVRQIGGYTF
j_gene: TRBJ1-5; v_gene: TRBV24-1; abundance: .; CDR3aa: CATRNGRVPNQPQHF
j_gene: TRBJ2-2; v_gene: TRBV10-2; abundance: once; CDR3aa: CASSESRPGPGGPGELFF
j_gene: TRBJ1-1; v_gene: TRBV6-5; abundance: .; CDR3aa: CASSPGETEAFF
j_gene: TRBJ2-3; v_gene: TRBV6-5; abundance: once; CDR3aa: CASSPRGGERTQYF
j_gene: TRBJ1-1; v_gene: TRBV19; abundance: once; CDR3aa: CASSTRDSENTEAFF
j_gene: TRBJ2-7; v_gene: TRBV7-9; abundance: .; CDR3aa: CASSFFSGFYEQYF
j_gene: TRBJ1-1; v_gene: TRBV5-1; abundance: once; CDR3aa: CASSPRGKGTEAFF
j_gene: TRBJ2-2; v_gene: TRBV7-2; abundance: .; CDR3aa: CASSLEGARGELFF
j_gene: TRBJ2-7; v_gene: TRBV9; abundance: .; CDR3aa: CASSRGLAGVDEQYF
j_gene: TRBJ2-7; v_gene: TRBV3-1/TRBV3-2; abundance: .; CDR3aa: CASSRGSSYEQYF
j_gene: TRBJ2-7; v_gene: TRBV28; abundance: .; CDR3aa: CASSLIREQYF
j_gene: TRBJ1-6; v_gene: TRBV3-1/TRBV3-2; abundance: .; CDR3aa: CASSQNQGSRSPLHF
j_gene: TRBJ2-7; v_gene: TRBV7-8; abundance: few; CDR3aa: CASSPRVTGILEQYF
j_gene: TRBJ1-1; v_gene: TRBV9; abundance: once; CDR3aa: CASSVGGGLNTEAFF
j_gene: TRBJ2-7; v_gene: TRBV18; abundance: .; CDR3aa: CASSLGGPVYEQYF